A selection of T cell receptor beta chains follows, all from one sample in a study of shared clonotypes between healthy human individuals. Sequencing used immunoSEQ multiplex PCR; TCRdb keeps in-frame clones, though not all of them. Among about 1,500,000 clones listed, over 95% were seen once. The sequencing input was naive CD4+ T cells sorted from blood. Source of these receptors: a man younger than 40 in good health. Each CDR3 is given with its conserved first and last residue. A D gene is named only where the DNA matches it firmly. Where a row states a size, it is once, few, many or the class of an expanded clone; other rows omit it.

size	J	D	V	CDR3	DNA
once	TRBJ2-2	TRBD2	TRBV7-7	CASSPARGTGELFF	TGTGCTAGCAGTCCAGCGCGGGGGACCGGGGAGCTGTTTTTT
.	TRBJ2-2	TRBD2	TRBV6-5	CASSLAGGTGELFF	TGTGCCAGCAGTCTAGCGGGAGGGACCGGGGAGCTGTTTTTT
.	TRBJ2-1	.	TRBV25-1	CASSDPGSLGEQFF	TGTGCCAGCAGTGACCCCGGATCCCTAGGGGAGCAGTTCTTC
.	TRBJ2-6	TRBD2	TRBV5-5	CASSVPLAGVSGANVLTF	TGTGCCAGCAGCGTTCCTCTAGCGGGAGTAAGTGGGGCCAACGTCCTGACTTTC
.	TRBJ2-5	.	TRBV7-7	CASSLNWGETQYF	TGTGCCAGCAGCCTAAACTGGGGAGAGACCCAGTACTTC
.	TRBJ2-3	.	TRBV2	CASSLEGADTQYF	TGTGCCAGCAGTTTGGAGGGGGCAGATACGCAGTATTTT
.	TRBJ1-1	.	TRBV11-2	CASRSQTNTEAFF	TGTGCCAGCAGATCACAGACAAACACTGAAGCTTTCTTT
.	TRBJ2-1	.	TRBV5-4	CASSLAVSFYDNEQFF	TGTGCCAGCAGCTTGGCTGTCAGCTTCTACGACAATGAGCAGTTCTTC
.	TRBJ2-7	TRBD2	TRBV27	CASSAGTSGYEQYF	TGTGCCAGCAGTGCCGGGACTAGCGGATACGAGCAGTACTTC
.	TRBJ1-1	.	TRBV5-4	CASSLSTGRGNTEAFF	TGTGCCAGCAGCTTGTCGACCGGTAGGGGAAACACTGAAGCTTTCTTT
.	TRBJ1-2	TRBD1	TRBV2	CASRDRDSYGYTF	TGTGCCAGCAGGGACCGGGACAGCTATGGCTACACCTTC
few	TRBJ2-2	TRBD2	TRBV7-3	CASSLLTGLAGVAGELFF	TGTGCCAGCAGCTTATTGACGGGACTAGCGGGAGTAGCCGGGGAGCTGTTTTTT
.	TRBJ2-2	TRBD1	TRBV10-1	CASSARQGVTGELFF	TGCGCCAGCAGCGCTCGACAGGGGGTTACCGGGGAGCTGTTTTTT
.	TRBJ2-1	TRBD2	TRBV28	CASSFYSGRAYNEQFF	TGTGCCAGCAGTTTCTATAGCGGGAGGGCGTACAATGAGCAGTTCTTC
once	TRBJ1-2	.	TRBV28	CASSLRTNYGYTF	TGTGCCAGCAGTTTGAGGACTAACTATGGCTACACCTTC
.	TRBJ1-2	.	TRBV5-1	CASSLDDSYGYTF	TGCGCCAGCAGCTTGGACGACAGCTATGGCTACACCTTC
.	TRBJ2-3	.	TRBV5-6	CASSPGPVVTDTQYF	TGTGCCAGCAGCCCGGGCCCTGTCGTGACAGATACGCAGTATTTT
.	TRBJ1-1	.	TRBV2	CASSDRAGTEAFF	TGTGCCAGCAGTGACAGGGCGGGCACTGAAGCTTTCTTT
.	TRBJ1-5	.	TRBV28	CASSFEGGSNQPQHF	TGTGCCAGCAGTTTTGAGGGTGGAAGCAATCAGCCCCAGCATTTT
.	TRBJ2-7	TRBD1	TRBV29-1	CSVFDRGHYEQYF	TGCAGCGTTTTTGACAGGGGACACTACGAGCAGTACTTC
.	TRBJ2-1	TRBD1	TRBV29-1	CSVEAQGANEQFF	TGCAGCGTTGAAGCACAGGGGGCCAATGAGCAGTTCTTC
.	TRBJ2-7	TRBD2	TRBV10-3	CAISESGAGGAYEQYF	TGTGCCATCAGTGAGTCCGGAGCGGGAGGGGCCTACGAGCAGTACTTC
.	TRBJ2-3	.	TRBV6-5	CASSYTQTYSTDTQYF	TGTGCCAGCAGTTACACTCAGACTTATAGCACAGATACGCAGTATTTT
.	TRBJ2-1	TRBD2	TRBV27	CASSSLRTSGYNEQFF	TGTGCCAGCAGTTCTTTACGGACTAGCGGATACAATGAGCAGTTCTTC
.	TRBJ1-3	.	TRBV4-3	CASSQESWGNRNTIYF	TGCGCCAGCAGCCAAGAATCATGGGGGAACCGAAACACCATATATTTT
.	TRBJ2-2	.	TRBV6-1	CASSESSGNTGELFF	TGTGCCAGCAGTGAATCCAGCGGGAACACCGGGGAGCTGTTTTTT
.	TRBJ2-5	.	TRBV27	CASSSAGLETQYF	TGTGCCAGCAGTTCTGCAGGGCTAGAGACCCAGTACTTC
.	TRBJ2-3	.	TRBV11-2	CASSSQWRGSGDTQYF	TGTGCCAGCAGCTCCCAATGGAGGGGGTCAGGTGATACGCAGTATTTT
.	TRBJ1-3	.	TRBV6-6	CASSYGGNTIYF	TGTGCCAGCAGTTACGGGGGGAACACCATATATTTT
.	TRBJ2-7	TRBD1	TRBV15	CATSRDLGRTGNEQYF	TGTGCCACCAGCAGAGATTTAGGCCGGACAGGGAACGAGCAGTACTTC
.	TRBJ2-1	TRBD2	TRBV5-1	CASSSAGTTSNEQFF	TGCGCCAGCAGCTCCGCCGGGACTACTAGCAATGAGCAGTTCTTC
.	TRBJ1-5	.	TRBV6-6	CASSERAGGQPQHF	TGTGCCAGCAGTGAGAGAGCGGGAGGTCAGCCCCAGCATTTT
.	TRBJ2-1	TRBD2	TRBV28	CASSPFLSGNPNNEQFF	TGTGCCAGCAGTCCTTTTCTTAGCGGGAATCCGAACAATGAGCAGTTCTTC
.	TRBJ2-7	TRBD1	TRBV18	CASSPLGTGATYEQYF	TGTGCCAGCTCACCACTAGGGACAGGGGCGACCTACGAGCAGTACTTC
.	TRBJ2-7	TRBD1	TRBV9	CASSVLDRGYEQYF	TGTGCCAGCAGCGTACTGGACAGGGGCTACGAGCAGTACTTC
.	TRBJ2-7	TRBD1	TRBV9	CASSPRTGAGYEQYF	TGTGCCAGCAGCCCCCGGACAGGGGCGGGATACGAGCAGTACTTC
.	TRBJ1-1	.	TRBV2	CASTRQAEAFF	TGTGCCAGCACCCGGCAGGCTGAAGCTTTCTTT
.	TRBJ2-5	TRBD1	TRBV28	CASTYDRGLGETQYF	TGTGCCAGCACTTACGACAGGGGGCTGGGGGAGACCCAGTACTTC
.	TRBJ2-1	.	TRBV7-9	CASSSKQGTAEQFF	TGTGCCAGCAGCTCCAAACAGGGTACCGCTGAGCAGTTCTTC
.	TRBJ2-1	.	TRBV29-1	CSGASSSYNEQFF	TGCAGCGGGGCTAGCAGCTCCTACAATGAGCAGTTCTTC
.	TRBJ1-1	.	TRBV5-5	CASIPLDLKEAFF	TGTGCCAGCATCCCCTTAGACCTCAAGGAAGCTTTCTTT
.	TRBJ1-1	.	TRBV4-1	CASRRTVGRNTEAFF	TGCGCCAGCAGGCGGACTGTCGGGAGGAACACTGAAGCTTTCTTT